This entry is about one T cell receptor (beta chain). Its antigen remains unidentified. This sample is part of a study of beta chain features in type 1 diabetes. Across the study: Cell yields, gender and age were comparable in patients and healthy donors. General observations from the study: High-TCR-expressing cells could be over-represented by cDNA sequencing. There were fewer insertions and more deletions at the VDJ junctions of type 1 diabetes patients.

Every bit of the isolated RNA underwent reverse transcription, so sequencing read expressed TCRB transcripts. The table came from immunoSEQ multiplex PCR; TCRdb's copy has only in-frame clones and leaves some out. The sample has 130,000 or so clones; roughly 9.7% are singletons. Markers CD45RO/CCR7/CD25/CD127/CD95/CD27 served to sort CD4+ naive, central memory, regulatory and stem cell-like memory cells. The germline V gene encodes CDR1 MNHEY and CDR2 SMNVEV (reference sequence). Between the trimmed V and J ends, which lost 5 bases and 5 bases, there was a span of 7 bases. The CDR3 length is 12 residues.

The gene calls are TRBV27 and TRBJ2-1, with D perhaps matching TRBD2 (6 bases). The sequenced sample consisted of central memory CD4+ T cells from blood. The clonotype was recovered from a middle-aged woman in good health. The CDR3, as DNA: TGTGCCAGCAGTGGGGGGAACAATGAGCAGTTCTTC. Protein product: CASSGGNNEQFF.